The sequence of this TCR beta chain was determined in a study of cytomegalovirus exposure and HLA in healthy donors. The CDR3 consists of 13 residues. V lost 8 bases, J lost 4 bases, and 14 bases lay in between. Per germline, CDR1 ENHRY and CDR2 SYGVKD. Findings and limits, study-wide: The study recorded 150 to 200 TCR beta chains that were cytomegalovirus-associated.

In the case of this clone: What it binds is unknown.

The method was immunoSEQ multiplex PCR; TCRdb's version includes in-frame clones alone and lacks a portion of them. This sample has over 150,000 clones, with approximately 83% found just once. The material sequenced was PBMCs. This sequence joins TRBV10-3 and TRBJ1-1, with D hard to call. The clonotype originates from a woman aged 18 to 35 in good health and CMV-seropositive. CDR3 bases: TGTGCCATCTGTGGGAGTCAAGGCACTGAAGCTTTCTTT. It encodes CAICGSQGTEAFF.